This T cell receptor (beta chain) emerged from a study of blood T cell repertoires in COVID-19. Overall study: The United States, Italy and Spain provided the acute and convalescent COVID-19 samples. T cells, B-cell-depleted T cells, or PBMCs provided the cDNA or gDNA that served as material.

Study processing details: Reference gene primers were amplified, and this amplification served to estimate nucleated cell counts. Sequencing was performed with immunoSEQ multiplex PCR; in TCRdb, only in-frame clones are kept and a portion is missing. V and J calls plus clone size are reproduced from that table; the DNA served to infer D and trimming. The repertoire holds fewer than 75,000 clones, with about 90% as singletons. V shed 6 bases and J shed 2 bases, with 8 bases lying between them. The CDR3 loop spans 13 amino acids. Germline V gene lookup returns CDR1 MNHEY and CDR2 SVGAGI. In its sample, this clone is medium-sized. Other DNA sequences in this sample translate to the same CDR3.

This receptor was identified in a man in his fifties or sixties with acute or convalescent COVID-19. V usage is TRBV6-5 and J usage is TRBJ1-3, with D possibly matching TRBD1 (6 bases). The sequencing sample was made of peripheral blood. The CDR3 nucleotides are TGTGCCAGCAGGGCAGGGGCTGGAAACACCATATATTTT. This codes for CASRAGAGNTIYF.